This TCR beta chain was sequenced in a study of shared clonotypes between healthy human individuals (dated by TCRdb to the early 2020s). Notes on the research overall: A few men and two women, aged 18 to 49 years, made up the cohort. For each donor, CD4 naive and CD4 memory were each run on three plates, CD8 naive on two plates, and CD8 memory on one plate. Blood TCR repertoires of 5 or 6 healthy adults were deeply sequenced to estimate repertoire size and the extent of clonotype sharing between individuals. Each donor's leukapheresis produced roughly between roughly 0.85 and 10 billion PBMCs. Different laboratories and diverse techniques were used to prepare libraries and sequence TCR repertoires, to increase sequencing depth and limit assay-specific biases.

General study outcomes and caveats: Across a few donors, approximately 5% of naive CD4, over 3% of naive CD8, about 2% of memory CD4, and 0.3% to 0.45% of memory CD8 clonotypes were shared. Sampling was limited to blood, and TCR repertoires in tissue likely differ from TCR repertoires in blood. Naive subsets generally had larger estimated clonotype richness than memory subsets. Incomplete sequencing was indicated by rarefaction of sorted-subset datasets, despite the large sequencing depth. Because the study included a small number of donors, the genetic and exposure-history diversity represented was limited. Compared with non-shared clonotypes, the clonotypes found in all four sorted-subset donors had higher generation probabilities. Pairwise subsampling indicated that sequencing depth was expected to affect the degree of clonotype sharing among donors.

As regards this clone: This receptor's antigen is unknown. Qualities for individual bases were not recorded, and no much larger clone is one base off.

Using the deep immunoSEQ assay, multiplex PCR amplified TCR CDR3 regions from genomic DNA. Extracted genomic DNA from each cell subset was distributed evenly across all wells of several immunoSEQ 96-well plates, and each plate was treated as a replicate. For sorted subsets, 150 to 250 ng of genomic DNA, equivalent to 30,000 or so T cell genomes, went into each replicate PCR. The purified libraries were quantified using a Qubit 3.0 fluorometer, sized with a Bioanalyzer 2100, and then quantified again using the KAPA Library Quantification kit. A separate single-read 150-cycle Illumina NextSeq 550 flow cell was used to sequence each immunoSEQ 96-well plate. Per the source publication's procedure: Because the immunoSEQ output held only junctional sequences and lacked quality scores, the filtering could not match the filtering applied to full-length reads. To assign V/J genes and CDR3, sequences were annotated against IMGT germline references using PyIR, a Python wrapper for IgBLAST v1.9. Any read was removed if the V/J assignment was weak (E-value above 1e-6), the CDR3 was missing, or the read contained stop codons, out-of-frame junctions, or ambiguous translated residues. V3J clonotypes were defined by identical inferred V gene, J gene, and CDR3 amino acid sequence. Percentage overlap between repertoires was calculated by dividing the number of shared unique clonotypes by the size of the smaller repertoire. RTK rarefaction, the Chao1 estimator, and Recon v2.1 estimates of unobserved clonotypes were used to assess repertoire richness. OLGA was used to compute generation probabilities for all TCRbeta clonotypes that the gDNA method yielded from several donors. TCRdb re-hosts the immuneACCESS table, in-frame sequences only. Its copies lack some clones; in the studies checked, an unresolved V gene accounts for under half of them, and the cause for the rest is not known. V, J and clone size derive from that table, while D and trimming were established from the DNA sequence. Here the sample has some 900,000 clones; around three quarters occur a single time. The ten most abundant clones make up over 1.3% of the sample.

Reading from cysteine to phenylalanine, the CDR3 counts 17 amino acids. Just the 51-base CDR3 DNA is kept, in frame starting at base 1. CDR1 is given as SNHLY and CDR2 as FYNNEI, both from the germline V gene. Unmatched junction bases come to 15, with V trimmed by 8 bases and J by 5 bases. Donors were healthy HIV-negative adults with no recently reported acute infections or vaccinations. Every donor was a Caucasian adult residing in Nashville, Tennessee, USA. Magnetic negative selection was used to enrich CD4+ T cells, after which naive cells were positively selected on CD45RA and the negative fraction became the memory subset. Blood was obtained by leukapheresis, after which PBMCs were separated by Ficoll-Histopaque density gradient centrifugation and cryopreserved in liquid nitrogen vapor phase. Analytical flow cytometry was used to check the purity and quantity of every magnetically sorted T cell population. Genomic DNA was isolated from each sorted fraction and quantified by UV absorbance on a Nanodrop 2000c.

The material sequenced was memory CD4+ T cells sorted from blood. The sample's cell subset or site label is to be understood as: CD45RA-negative fraction. This receptor was taken from a man aged 18-30 years in good health. In this chain, TRBV2 is recombined with TRBJ2-5; 12 bases in the junction line up with TRBD2. The CDR3 amino acid sequence is: CASPRPTSGGAGETQYF. The nucleotides read TGTGCCAGCCCCCGCCCGACTAGCGGGGGCGCGGGGGAGACCCAGTACTTC.